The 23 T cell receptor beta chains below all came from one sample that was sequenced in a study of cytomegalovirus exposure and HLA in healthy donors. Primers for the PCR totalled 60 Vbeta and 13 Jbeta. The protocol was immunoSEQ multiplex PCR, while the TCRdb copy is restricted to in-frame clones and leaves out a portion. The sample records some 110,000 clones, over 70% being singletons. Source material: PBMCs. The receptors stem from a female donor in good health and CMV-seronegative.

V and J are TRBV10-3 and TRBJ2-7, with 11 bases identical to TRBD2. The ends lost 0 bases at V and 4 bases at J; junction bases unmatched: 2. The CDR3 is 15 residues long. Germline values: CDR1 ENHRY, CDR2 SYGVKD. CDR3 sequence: CAISESTSGVYEQYF. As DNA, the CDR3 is TGTGCCATCAGTGAGTCGACTAGCGGGGTATACGAGCAGTACTTC.

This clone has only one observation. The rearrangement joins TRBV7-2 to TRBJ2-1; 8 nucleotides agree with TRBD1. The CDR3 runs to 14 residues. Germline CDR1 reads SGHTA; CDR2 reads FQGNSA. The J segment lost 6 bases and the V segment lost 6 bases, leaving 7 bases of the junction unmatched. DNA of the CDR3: TGTGCCAGCAGTCCTCCAACAGGGGGCAATGAGCAGTTCTTC. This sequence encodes CASSPPTGGNEQFF.

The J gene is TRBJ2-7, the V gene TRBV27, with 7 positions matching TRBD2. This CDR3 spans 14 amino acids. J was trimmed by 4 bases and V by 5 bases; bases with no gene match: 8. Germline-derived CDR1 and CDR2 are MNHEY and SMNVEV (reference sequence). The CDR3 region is CASSPLRGGYEQYF. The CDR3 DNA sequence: TGTGCCAGCAGTCCACTCCGGGGAGGGTACGAGCAGTACTTC.

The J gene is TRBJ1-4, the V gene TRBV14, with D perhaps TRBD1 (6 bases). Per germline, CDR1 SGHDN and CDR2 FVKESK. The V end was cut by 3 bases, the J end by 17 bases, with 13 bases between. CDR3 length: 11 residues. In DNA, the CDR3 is TGTGCCAGCAGCCACAACCGGGACAATTTTTTT. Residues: CASSHNRDNFF.

The DNA for the CDR3 is TGTGCCAGCAGCAAGGACAGGGAAAGCATTCAGTACTTC. Translated: CASSKDRESIQYF. V usage is TRBV11-2 and J usage is TRBJ2-4; TRBD1 aligns across 8 bases. Germline lookup yields CDR1 SGHAT and CDR2 FQNNGV. V gave up 5 bases and J gave up 9 bases; unmatched junction bases: 6. CDR3 length: 13 residues.

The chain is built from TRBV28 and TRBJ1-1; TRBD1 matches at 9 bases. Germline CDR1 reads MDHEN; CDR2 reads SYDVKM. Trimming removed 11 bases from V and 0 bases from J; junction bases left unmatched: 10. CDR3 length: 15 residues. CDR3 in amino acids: CAWRWTGEMNTEAFF. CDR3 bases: TGTGCCTGGCGATGGACAGGGGAAATGAACACTGAAGCTTTCTTT.

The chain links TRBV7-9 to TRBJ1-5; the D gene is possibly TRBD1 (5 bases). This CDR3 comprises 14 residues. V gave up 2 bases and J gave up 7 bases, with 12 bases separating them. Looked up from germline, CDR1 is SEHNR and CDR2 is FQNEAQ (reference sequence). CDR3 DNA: TGTGCCAGCAGCTTACAGGGTGGAAGACAGCCCCAGCATTTT. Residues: CASSLQGGRQPQHF. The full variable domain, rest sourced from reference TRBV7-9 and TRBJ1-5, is DTGVSQNPRHKITKRGQNVTFRCDPISEHNRLYWYRQTLGQGPEFLTYFQNEAQLEKSRLLSDRFSAERPKGSFSTLEIQRTEQGDSAMYLCASSLQGGRQPQHFGDGTRLSIL.

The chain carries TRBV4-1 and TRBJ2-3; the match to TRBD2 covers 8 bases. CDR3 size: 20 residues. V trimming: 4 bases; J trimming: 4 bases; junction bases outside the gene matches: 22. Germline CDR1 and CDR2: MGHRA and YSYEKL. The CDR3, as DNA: TGCGCCAGCAGCCCCTCCCAGCGGGGGAGGAGTACGTCGAGCGCAGATACGCAGTATTTT. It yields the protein CASSPSQRGRSTSSADTQYF.

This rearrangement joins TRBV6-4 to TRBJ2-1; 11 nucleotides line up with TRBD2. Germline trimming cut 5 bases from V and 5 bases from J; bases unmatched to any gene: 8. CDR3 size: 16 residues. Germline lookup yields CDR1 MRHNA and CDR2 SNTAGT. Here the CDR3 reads CASSRASGRSHNEQFF. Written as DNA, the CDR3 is TGTGCCAGCAGTAGGGCTAGCGGGAGGTCCCACAATGAGCAGTTCTTC.

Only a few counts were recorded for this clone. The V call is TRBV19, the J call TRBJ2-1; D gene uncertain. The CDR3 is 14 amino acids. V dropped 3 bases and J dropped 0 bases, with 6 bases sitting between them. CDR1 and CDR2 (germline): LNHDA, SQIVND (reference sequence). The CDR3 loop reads CASSMSSSYNEQFF. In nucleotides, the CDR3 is TGTGCCAGTAGTATGTCTAGCTCCTACAATGAGCAGTTCTTC.

In DNA, the CDR3 is TGTGCCAGCAGTTCGGGGCTCGCGGGGAACAATGAGCAGTTCTTC. Residues: CASSSGLAGNNEQFF. The chain joins TRBV6-5 to TRBJ2-1; maybe TRBD2 (6 bases). This CDR3 comprises 15 residues. Germline loops: CDR1 MNHEY, CDR2 SVGAGI. V shed 4 bases and J shed 5 bases, with 15 bases lying between them.

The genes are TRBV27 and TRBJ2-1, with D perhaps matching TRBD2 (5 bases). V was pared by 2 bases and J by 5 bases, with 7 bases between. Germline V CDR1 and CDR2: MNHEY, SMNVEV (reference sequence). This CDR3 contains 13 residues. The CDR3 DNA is TGTGCCAGCAGTTTAAAGCGGCACAATGAGCAGTTCTTC. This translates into CASSLKRHNEQFF.

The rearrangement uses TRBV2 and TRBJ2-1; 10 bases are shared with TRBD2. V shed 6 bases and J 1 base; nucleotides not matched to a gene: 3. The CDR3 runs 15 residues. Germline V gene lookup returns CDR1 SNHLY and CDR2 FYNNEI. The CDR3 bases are TGTGCCAGCAGGGAACTAGCGGGGTCCTACAATGAGCAGTTCTTC. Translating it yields CASRELAGSYNEQFF.

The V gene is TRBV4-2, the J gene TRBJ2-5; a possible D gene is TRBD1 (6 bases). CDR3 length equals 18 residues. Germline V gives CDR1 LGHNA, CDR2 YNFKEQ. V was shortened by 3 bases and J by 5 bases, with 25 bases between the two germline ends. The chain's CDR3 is CASSQFALRDNFGETQYF. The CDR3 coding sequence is TGTGCCAGCAGCCAGTTTGCCCTAAGGGACAATTTCGGGGAGACCCAGTACTTC.

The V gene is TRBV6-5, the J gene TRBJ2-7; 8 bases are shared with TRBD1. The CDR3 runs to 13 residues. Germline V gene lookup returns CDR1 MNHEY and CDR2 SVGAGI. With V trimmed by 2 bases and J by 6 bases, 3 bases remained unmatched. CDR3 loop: CASSYGQGGEQYF. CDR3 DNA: TGTGCCAGCAGTTACGGACAGGGCGGCGAGCAGTACTTC.

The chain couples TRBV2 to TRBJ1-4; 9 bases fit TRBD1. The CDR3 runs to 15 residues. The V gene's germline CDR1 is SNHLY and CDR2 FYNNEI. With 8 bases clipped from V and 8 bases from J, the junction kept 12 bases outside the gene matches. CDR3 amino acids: CASQSADGTGEKLFF. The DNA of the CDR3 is TGTGCCAGCCAATCAGCGGACGGGACAGGGGAAAAACTGTTTTTT.

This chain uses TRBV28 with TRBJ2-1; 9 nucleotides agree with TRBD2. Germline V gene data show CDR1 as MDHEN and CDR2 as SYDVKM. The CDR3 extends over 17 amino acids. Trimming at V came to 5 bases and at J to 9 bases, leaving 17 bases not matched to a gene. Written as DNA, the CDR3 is TGTGCCAGCAGTGGGCCGGGCCTTAGCGGGAGACAAAGTGAGCAGTTCTTC. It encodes CASSGPGLSGRQSEQFF.

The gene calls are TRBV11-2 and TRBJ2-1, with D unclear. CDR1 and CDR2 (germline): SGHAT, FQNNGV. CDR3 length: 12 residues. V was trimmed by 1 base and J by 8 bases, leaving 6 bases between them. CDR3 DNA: TGTGCCAGCAGCTTAGTCCAGTATGAGCAGTTCTTC. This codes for CASSLVQYEQFF.

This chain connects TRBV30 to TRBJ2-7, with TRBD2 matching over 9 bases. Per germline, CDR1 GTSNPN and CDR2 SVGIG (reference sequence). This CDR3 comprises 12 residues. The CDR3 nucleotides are TGTGTCTGCGGGGGGGGCGGCTACGAGCAGTACTTC. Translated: CVCGGGGYEQYF.

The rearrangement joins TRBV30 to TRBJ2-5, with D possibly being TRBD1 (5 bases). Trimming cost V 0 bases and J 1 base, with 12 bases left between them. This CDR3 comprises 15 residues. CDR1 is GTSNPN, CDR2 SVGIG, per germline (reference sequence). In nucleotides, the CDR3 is TGTGCCTGGAGTGTAAAAGACAGATTCCAAGAGACCCAGTACTTC. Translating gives CAWSVKDRFQETQYF.

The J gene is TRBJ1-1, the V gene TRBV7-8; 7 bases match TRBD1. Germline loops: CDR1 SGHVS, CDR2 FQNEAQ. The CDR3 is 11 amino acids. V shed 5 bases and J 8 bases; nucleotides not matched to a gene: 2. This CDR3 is CASSQQGEAFF. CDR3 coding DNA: TGTGCCAGCAGCCAACAGGGGGAAGCTTTCTTT.

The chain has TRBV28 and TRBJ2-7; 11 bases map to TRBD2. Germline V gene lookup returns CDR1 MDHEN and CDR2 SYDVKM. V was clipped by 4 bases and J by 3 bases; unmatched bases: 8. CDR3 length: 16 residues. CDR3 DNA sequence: TGTGCCAGCAGTTCACGGACTAGCGGGTCGGTCTACGAGCAGTACTTC. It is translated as CASSSRTSGSVYEQYF.

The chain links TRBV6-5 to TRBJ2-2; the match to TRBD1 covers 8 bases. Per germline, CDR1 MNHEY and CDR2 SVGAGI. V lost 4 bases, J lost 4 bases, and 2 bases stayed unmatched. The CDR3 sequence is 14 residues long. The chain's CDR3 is CASSSTGGTGELFF. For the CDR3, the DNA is TGTGCCAGCAGTTCTACAGGGGGCACCGGGGAGCTGTTTTTT.